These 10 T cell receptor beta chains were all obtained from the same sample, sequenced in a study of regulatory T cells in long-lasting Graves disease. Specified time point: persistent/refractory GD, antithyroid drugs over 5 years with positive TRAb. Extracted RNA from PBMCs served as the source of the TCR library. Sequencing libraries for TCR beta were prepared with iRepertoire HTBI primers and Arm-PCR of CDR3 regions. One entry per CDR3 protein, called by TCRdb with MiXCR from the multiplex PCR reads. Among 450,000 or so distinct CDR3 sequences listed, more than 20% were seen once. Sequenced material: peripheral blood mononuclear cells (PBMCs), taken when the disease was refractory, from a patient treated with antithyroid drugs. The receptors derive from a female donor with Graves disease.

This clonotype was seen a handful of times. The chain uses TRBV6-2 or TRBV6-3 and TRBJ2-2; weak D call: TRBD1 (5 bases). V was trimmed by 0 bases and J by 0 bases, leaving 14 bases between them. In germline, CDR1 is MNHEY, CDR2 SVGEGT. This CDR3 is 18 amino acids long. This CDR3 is CASSYSTGHVANTGELFF. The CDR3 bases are TGTGCCAGCAGTTACTCAACCGGACATGTCGCGAACACCGGGGAGCTGTTTTTT.

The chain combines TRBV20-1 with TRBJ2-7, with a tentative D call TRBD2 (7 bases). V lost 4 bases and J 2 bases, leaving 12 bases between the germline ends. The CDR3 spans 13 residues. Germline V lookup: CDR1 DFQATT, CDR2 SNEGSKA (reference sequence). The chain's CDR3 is CSATRGGAYEQYF. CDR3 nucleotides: TGCAGTGCTACCCGAGGGGGGGCCTACGAGCAGTACTTC.

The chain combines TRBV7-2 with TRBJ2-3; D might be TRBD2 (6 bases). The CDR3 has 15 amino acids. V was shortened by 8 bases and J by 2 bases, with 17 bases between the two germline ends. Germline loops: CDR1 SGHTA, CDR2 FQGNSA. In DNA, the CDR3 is TGTGCCAGCGGACGGGACTTGGGCCACACAGATACGCAGTATTTT. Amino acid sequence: CASGRDLGHTDTQYF. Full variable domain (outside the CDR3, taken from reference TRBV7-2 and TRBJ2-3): GAGVSQSPSNKVTEKGKDVELRCDPISGHTALYWYRQSLGQGLEFLIYFQGNSAPDKSGLPSDRFSAERTGGSVSTLTIQRTQQEDSAVYLCASGRDLGHTDTQYFGPGTRLTVL.

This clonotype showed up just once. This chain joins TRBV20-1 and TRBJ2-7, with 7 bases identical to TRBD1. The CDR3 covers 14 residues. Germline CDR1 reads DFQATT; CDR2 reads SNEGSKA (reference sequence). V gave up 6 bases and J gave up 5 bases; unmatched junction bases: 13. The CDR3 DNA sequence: TGCAGTGCCCACGATCTGAGGGACAGAGACGAGCAGTACTTC. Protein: CSAHDLRDRDEQYF.

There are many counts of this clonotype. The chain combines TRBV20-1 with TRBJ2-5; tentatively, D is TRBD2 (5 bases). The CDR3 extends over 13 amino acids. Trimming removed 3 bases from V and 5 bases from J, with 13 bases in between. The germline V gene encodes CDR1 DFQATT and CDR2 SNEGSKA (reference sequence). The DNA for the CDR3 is TGCAGTGCTAGGAGGGAGATGAGGGAGACCCAGTACTTC. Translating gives CSARREMRETQYF.

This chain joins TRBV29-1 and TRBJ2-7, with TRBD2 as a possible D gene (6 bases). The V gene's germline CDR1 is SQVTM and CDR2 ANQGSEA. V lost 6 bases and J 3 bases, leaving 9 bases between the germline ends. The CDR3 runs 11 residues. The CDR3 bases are TGCAGCGTCCGGGAGTTCTACGAGCAGTACTTC. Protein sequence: CSVREFYEQYF.

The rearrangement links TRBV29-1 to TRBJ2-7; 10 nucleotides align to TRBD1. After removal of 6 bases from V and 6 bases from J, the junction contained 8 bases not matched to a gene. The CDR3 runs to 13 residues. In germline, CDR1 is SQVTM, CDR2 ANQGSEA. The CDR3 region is CSVGHGTGAEQYF. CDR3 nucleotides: TGCAGCGTCGGACACGGGACAGGGGCCGAGCAGTACTTC.

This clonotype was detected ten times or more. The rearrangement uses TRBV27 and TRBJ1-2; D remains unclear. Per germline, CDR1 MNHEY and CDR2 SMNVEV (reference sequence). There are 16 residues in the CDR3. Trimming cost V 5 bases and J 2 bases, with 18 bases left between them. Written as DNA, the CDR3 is TGTGCCAGCAGTCCTGACCCGTGGGGAGGAAACTATGGCTACACCTTC. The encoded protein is CASSPDPWGGNYGYTF.

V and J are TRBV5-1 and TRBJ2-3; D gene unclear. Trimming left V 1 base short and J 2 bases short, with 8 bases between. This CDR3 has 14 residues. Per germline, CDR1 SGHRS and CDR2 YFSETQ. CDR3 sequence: CASSLSKPTDTQYF. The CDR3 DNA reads TGCGCCAGCAGCTTGAGCAAGCCCACAGATACGCAGTATTTT.

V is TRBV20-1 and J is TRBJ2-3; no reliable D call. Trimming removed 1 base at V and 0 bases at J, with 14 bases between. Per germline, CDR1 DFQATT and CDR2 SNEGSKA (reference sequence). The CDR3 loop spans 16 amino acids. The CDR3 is CSARASAFFSTDTQYF. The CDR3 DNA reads TGCAGTGCTAGAGCCTCGGCTTTCTTTAGCACAGATACGCAGTATTTT.